The sequence of this T cell receptor (beta chain) was determined in a study of blood T cell repertoires in COVID-19. Study as a whole: COVID-19 samples collected from the United States, Italy and Spain covered acute and convalescent phases. T cells, B-cell-depleted T cells, or PBMCs provided the cDNA or gDNA that served as material.

With V trimmed by 5 bases and J by 5 bases, 7 bases remained unmatched. Germline V gene data show CDR1 as MNHEY and CDR2 as SMNVEV (reference sequence). The CDR3 runs to 15 residues. As processed by the authors: From reference gene primer amplification, estimates of nucleated cell counts were derived. The protocol was immunoSEQ multiplex PCR, while the TCRdb copy is restricted to in-frame clones and leaves out a portion. V and J calls plus clone size are reproduced from that table; the DNA served to infer D and trimming. This table has a few hundred thousand clones, roughly 87% appearing once. This clone was observed a single time. The identical CDR3 is also encoded by other nucleotide sequences in the sample.

The sequenced material came from peripheral blood. This sequence originates from a young man with active or convalescent COVID-19. The chain links TRBV27 to TRBJ2-2, with TRBD1 matching 8 bases. CDR3 sequence: CASSPGQGGTGELFF. The DNA of the CDR3 is TGTGCCAGCAGTCCCGGACAGGGAGGTACCGGGGAGCTGTTTTTT.